The 22 T cell receptor beta chains listed next were all sequenced from one sample in a study of CD8+CD57+ T cells in acquired aplastic anemia. Patients chosen for sequencing had CD8+CD57+ cells that had expanded, as shown by flow cytometry. Profiles of TCR beta VDJ and CDR3 were generated from a genomic DNA template. TCRdb analysed the reads with MiXCR anew, one entry per CDR3 protein. The sample holds some 200,000 distinct CDR3 sequences, 48% seen once. The sequenced material came from sorted CD4+, CD8+, or CD8+CD57+ T cells (not recorded which) from PBMCs. These receptor sequences come from a human donor with aplastic anemia.

V and J are TRBV20-1 and TRBJ1-1; no firm D call. The CDR3 has 13 residues. The V gene's germline CDR1 is DFQATT and CDR2 SNEGSKA (reference sequence). Trimming stripped 3 bases from V and 1 base from J, with 9 bases between. The CDR3 region is CSARSDTNTEAFF. CDR3 nucleotides: TGCAGTGCTAGGTCGGATACGAACACTGAAGCTTTCTTT.

V is TRBV11-2 and J is TRBJ2-6; 7 positions agree with TRBD1. Germline lookup yields CDR1 SGHAT and CDR2 FQNNGV. CDR3 length equals 19 residues. J lost 0 bases, V lost 5 bases, and 13 bases had no gene match. The CDR3 DNA follows: TGTGCCAGCAGCCTATCTCCACAGGGGCTTGGCTCTGGGGCCAACGTCCTGACTTTC. Protein product: CASSLSPQGLGSGANVLTF. Looking up the rest from reference TRBV11-2 and TRBJ2-6 gives the full variable domain: EAGVAQSPRYKIIEKRQSVAFWCNPISGHATLYWYQQILGQGPKLLIQFQNNGVVDDSQLPKDRFSAERLKGVDSTLKIQPAKLEDSAVYLCASSLSPQGLGSGANVLTFGAGSRLTVL.

The CDR3 DNA reads as TGCAGTGCAGCCCCTGGCGGGAGGCGACATCACCAAGAGACCCAGTACTTC. Translating gives CSAAPGGRRHHQETQYF. The chain employs TRBV20-1 and TRBJ2-5; 8 bases align to TRBD2. Germline V gene lookup returns CDR1 DFQATT and CDR2 SNEGSKA (reference sequence). This CDR3 contains 17 residues. V lost 6 bases to trimming and J lost 0 bases; unmatched junction nucleotides: 15.

Worth noting for this clonotype: This may be a read error: a much more frequent sequence differs by one nucleotide. The chain couples TRBV5-1 to TRBJ2-3; 9 positions match TRBD2. Trimming at V came to 4 bases and at J to 2 bases, leaving 5 bases not matched to a gene. The CDR3 totals 15 residues. Germline V gives CDR1 SGHRS, CDR2 YFSETQ. Here the CDR3 reads CASSISGSFTDTQYF. The CDR3 DNA reads TGCGCCAGCAGCATTAGCGGGAGCTTCACAGATACGCAGTATTTT. The variable domain in full, completed from reference TRBV5-1 and TRBJ2-3, reads KAGVTQTPRYLIKTRGQQVTLSCSPISGHRSVSWYQQTPGQGLQFLFEYFSETQRNKGNFPGRFSGRQFSNSRSEMNVSTLELGDSALYLCASSISGSFTDTQYFGPGTRLTVL.

This clonotype has just a few counts. In nucleotides, the CDR3 is TGTGCCAGCAGTGACCCCCCCCCTAGCGAGAACACCGGGGAGCTGTTTTTT. The encoded protein is CASSDPPPSENTGELFF. The gene calls are TRBV6-4 and TRBJ2-2; tentative D call: TRBD2 (6 bases). V lost 2 bases and J 1 base, leaving 14 bases between the germline ends. Germline lookup yields CDR1 MRHNA and CDR2 SNTAGT. CDR3 length equals 17 residues.

This clonotype was counted a few times. This rearrangement joins TRBV20-1 to TRBJ1-1; tentatively, D is TRBD1 (5 bases). V lost 4 bases to trimming and J lost 0 bases, with 9 bases between them. The germline V gene has CDR1 DFQATT and CDR2 SNEGSKA (reference sequence). The CDR3 runs 13 residues. CDR3 residues: CSATDSMNTEAFF. In DNA, the CDR3 is TGCAGTGCTACTGACAGCATGAACACTGAAGCTTTCTTT.

This clonotype was found many times. The chain links TRBV5-1 to TRBJ2-7; D ambiguous. CDR1 SGHRS and CDR2 YFSETQ come from the germline V gene. With 2 bases removed from V and 2 bases from J, the gap between germline ends came to 8 bases. The CDR3 extends over 13 amino acids. The CDR3 spells CASSLSRTYEQYF. The CDR3 region has the DNA TGCGCCAGCAGCTTATCAAGAACCTACGAGCAGTACTTC.

Comments on this clonotype: An end of the junction differs from the germline gene, which may be a read error. The genes are TRBV7-7 and TRBJ1-5; 7 positions agree with TRBD1. The CDR3 sequence is 14 residues long. The germline CDR1 and CDR2 sequences are SSHAT and FNYEAQ (reference sequence). The CDR3 is CASSSAGQLQPQHF. The DNA for the CDR3 is TGTGCTAGCAGCTCGGCGGGACAGCTCCAGCCCCAGCATTTT.

This clonotype was seen repeatedly, ten times or more. The rearrangement links TRBV4-3 to TRBJ2-3; D gene uncertain. This CDR3 spans 13 amino acids. The germline V gene encodes CDR1 LGHNA and CDR2 YSLEER. Trimming left V 3 bases short and J 4 bases short, with 8 bases between. The CDR3 DNA reads as TGCGCCAGCAGCCAGGGTCTTTCAGATACGCAGTATTTT. Protein sequence: CASSQGLSDTQYF.

This clonotype was picked up a small number of times. V gene TRBV7-8 combines with J gene TRBJ2-3; tentatively, D is TRBD1 (6 bases). The V gene's germline CDR1 is SGHVS and CDR2 FQNEAQ. Trimming took 2 bases from V and 0 from J, leaving 12 bases between them. The CDR3 runs 16 residues. The CDR3 spells CASSLFGTLSTDTQYF. The CDR3 DNA is TGTGCCAGCAGCTTATTTGGGACACTTAGCACAGATACGCAGTATTTT.

This chain uses TRBV7-2 with TRBJ2-2; TRBD2 is a possible D gene (5 bases). Deletions cut 5 bases from V and 10 bases from J, with 8 bases between. Germline V gene sequence: CDR1 SGHTA, CDR2 FQGNSA. The CDR3 spans 11 residues. Written as DNA, the CDR3 is TGTGCCAGCAGCCGAGGGTTGGAGCTGTTTTTT. Translated, it gives CASSRGLELFF.

The V gene is TRBV11-2, the J gene TRBJ2-5, with 16 bases fitting TRBD2. The CDR3 totals 16 residues. Germline trimming cut 5 bases from V and 4 bases from J; bases unmatched to any gene: 4. The germline V gene has CDR1 SGHAT and CDR2 FQNNGV. DNA of the CDR3: TGTGCCAGCAGCCTGGGACTAGCGGGAGGGGTAGAGACCCAGTACTTC. It codes for CASSLGLAGGVETQYF.

V is TRBV4-1 and J is TRBJ2-7; 9 bases fit TRBD1. Germline V gives CDR1 MGHRA, CDR2 YSYEKL. This CDR3 has 14 amino acids. V was pared by 4 bases and J by 2 bases, with 3 bases of the junction left unmatched. The CDR3, as DNA: TGCGCCAGCAGCCGTGACAGGGGGGCCTACGAGCAGTACTTC. Amino acid sequence: CASSRDRGAYEQYF.

The CDR3 sequence: CASSLPGPPEAFF. For the CDR3, the DNA is TGTGCCAGCAGCTTACCCGGCCCGCCCGAAGCTTTCTTT. The chain is built from TRBV7-3 and TRBJ1-1; D remains unclear. Per the germline V gene, CDR1 is SGHTA and CDR2 is FQGTGA. V was cut by 2 bases and J by 8 bases, with 12 bases left in between. The CDR3 loop spans 13 amino acids.

The chain joins TRBV25-1 to TRBJ2-2; D is unresolved. V gave up 5 bases and J gave up 0 bases, with 7 bases separating them. Germline V lookup: CDR1 MGHDK, CDR2 SYGVNS. The CDR3 sequence is 14 residues long. The CDR3 DNA follows: TGTGCCAGCAGTTTTACGGCGAACACCGGGGAGCTGTTTTTT. Its protein is CASSFTANTGELFF.

This clonotype showed up many times. The V and J genes are TRBV7-3 and TRBJ2-3, with D perhaps TRBD1 (5 bases). CDR3 size: 14 residues. Germline-derived CDR1 and CDR2 are SGHTA and FQGTGA. The ends were cut back, 4 bases at V and 2 bases at J, with 10 bases in the middle. This chain's CDR3 is CASSSPDTTDTQYF. The CDR3 nucleotides are TGTGCCAGCAGCTCGCCGGACACCACAGATACGCAGTATTTT.

This clonotype has a count of ten or more. V is TRBV7-9 and J is TRBJ1-4; D is possibly TRBD1 (5 bases). Germline assignment: CDR1 SEHNR and CDR2 FQNEAQ (reference sequence). Trimming cost V 5 bases and J 5 bases, with 15 bases left between them. The CDR3 spans 15 residues. In nucleotides, the CDR3 is TGTGCCAGCAGCACCTGGACACCGGAAAATGAAAAACTGTTTTTT. Protein product: CASSTWTPENEKLFF. The full variable domain, with the rest looked up from reference TRBV7-9 and TRBJ1-4, is DTGVSQNPRHKITKRGQNVTFRCDPISEHNRLYWYRQTLGQGPEFLTYFQNEAQLEKSRLLSDRFSAERPKGSFSTLEIQRTEQGDSAMYLCASSTWTPENEKLFFGSGTQLSVL.

This clonotype was seen ten or more times. This rearrangement joins TRBV24-1 to TRBJ2-1, with 7 positions matching TRBD1. This CDR3 spans 14 amino acids. The germline V gene has CDR1 KGHDR and CDR2 SFDVKD. V shed 6 bases and J 1 base; nucleotides not matched to a gene: 2. The CDR3 DNA sequence: TGTGCCACCAGTAGCAGGGGGTCCTACAATGAGCAGTTCTTC. Translating gives CATSSRGSYNEQFF.

V and J are TRBV5-1 and TRBJ2-6; D is unclear. V was clipped by 0 bases and J by 2 bases, with 9 bases between them. The V gene's germline CDR1 is SGHRS and CDR2 YFSETQ. The CDR3 spans 16 residues. This CDR3 reads CASSLVAGTGANVLTF. The DNA for the CDR3 is TGCGCCAGCAGCTTGGTGGCAGGCACTGGGGCCAACGTCCTGACTTTC. Full variable domain (missing parts from reference TRBV5-1 and TRBJ2-6): KAGVTQTPRYLIKTRGQQVTLSCSPISGHRSVSWYQQTPGQGLQFLFEYFSETQRNKGNFPGRFSGRQFSNSRSEMNVSTLELGDSALYLCASSLVAGTGANVLTFGAGSRLTVL.

At least ten counts were recorded for this clonotype. The chain has TRBV5-1 and TRBJ2-3; 7 bases fit TRBD2. J lost 7 bases, V lost 1 base, and 15 bases had no gene match. Germline-derived CDR1 and CDR2 are SGHRS and YFSETQ. CDR3 size: 17 residues. CDR3 residues: CASSLWSSGPWKYTQYF. Written as DNA, the CDR3 is TGCGCCAGCAGCTTGTGGTCTAGCGGCCCCTGGAAGTATACGCAGTATTTT.

Ten or more counts support this clonotype. The chain employs TRBV7-2 and TRBJ2-5; TRBD1 might be the D (5 bases). Trimming removed 4 bases from V and 4 bases from J, with 16 bases in between. Germline lookup yields CDR1 SGHTA and CDR2 FQGNSA. The CDR3 contains 15 residues. CDR3 DNA sequence: TGTGCCAGCAGCTCCCAGGGCCATAAGGGAGAGACCCAGTACTTC. It is translated as CASSSQGHKGETQYF.

This rearrangement joins TRBV19 to TRBJ2-5; TRBD2 matches at 11 bases. V gave up 5 bases and J gave up 2 bases; unmatched junction bases: 7. The CDR3 runs 16 residues. Germline V gene sequence: CDR1 LNHDA, CDR2 SQIVND (reference sequence). The CDR3 spells CASSGRLAGRQETQYF. The CDR3 bases are TGTGCCAGTAGTGGGAGACTAGCGGGGAGGCAAGAGACCCAGTACTTC.